This T cell receptor (beta chain) was sequenced for a study of brain T cells in children with intractable seizures. This CDR3 is 16 amino acids long. The germline V gene has CDR1 SGHRS and CDR2 YFSETQ. Trimming removed 4 bases from V and 9 bases from J; junction bases left unmatched: 11. Sequenced by immunoSEQ multiplex PCR; TCRdb stores in-frame clones only, minus some. Of roughly 80,000 clones listed, about 93% are singletons. Sequencing was limited to surgery cases with top T cell transcript signatures in brain tissue. J is TRBJ2-1 and V is TRBV5-1; 12 bases line up with TRBD2. The material sequenced was peripheral blood, taken at surgery. The receptor was isolated from a girl aged 2-10 years with Rasmussen encephalitis and intractable seizures. The DNA of the CDR3 is TGCGCCAGCAGCCCTTCTAGCGGGAGGGCCCTTGCTGAGCAGTTCTTC. It yields the protein CASSPSSGRALAEQFF.